This T cell receptor (beta chain) was recovered during a study of regulatory T cells in long-lasting Graves disease (dated by TCRdb to the early 2020s). The study in broad terms: Patients with newly diagnosed Graves' disease had been on antithyroid drugs for under 3 months. Peripheral blood TCR sequencing and RNA sequencing compared persistent Graves' disease patients with newly diagnosed Graves' disease patients. The study took place in China and was registered as a clinical trial. A total of around 35 samples underwent TCR sequencing: 13 from persistent and around 20 from newly diagnosed Graves' disease patients.

Libraries came from multiplex PCR. The sample was run on an Illumina HiSeq 4000. TCR beta libraries were built with iRepertoire HTBI primers and Arm-PCR amplification of CDR3 regions. Before sequencing, the PCR products went through gel purification. The study's processing was this. A total of 60 to 80 TRBV and about 13 TRBJ segments were identified across samples and were used for gene usage analysis of CDR3 amino acid clonotypes. Filtered high-quality paired reads were merged into contigs using COPE and FqMerger. BLAST was used to align contigs to the IMGT TRBV, TRBD and TRBJ reference genes, and CDR3 was defined following IMGT. Clonotypes above 0.1% frequency were classified as highly expanded clones. Repertoire diversity was measured by Shannon entropy, and V-J evenness by the Gini coefficient. A clonotype found in more than one individual was treated as public. TCRdb reworked the public reads: Q25 trimming with fastp, MiXCR clone assembly, productive beta chains retained. Identical CDR3 proteins give one entry, which carries the most common genes and DNA. The V and J calls, along with clone size, are taken from TCRdb and not from the paper's own processing. In all, the sample holds roughly 560,000 distinct CDR3 sequences, and roughly 16% of those were seen once. The ten top clones hold 25% of the sample.

Only a few counts were recorded for this clonotype. The specificity of this receptor is unknown. No base-level quality is on record; no much larger clone is a single base apart. CDR1 and CDR2 were assigned from the germline V gene (reference sequence) as PRHDT and FYEKMQ. The trim is 1 base for V and 2 bases for J, with a gap of 9 bases between the germline ends. Including the terminal cysteine and phenylalanine, the CDR3 comprises 14 residues. Kept here is only the CDR3 DNA, which spans 42 bases and is read in frame from base 1. Paper-wide results and their limitations: Lower TCR Shannon entropy and fewer highly expanded clones were observed in persistent Graves' disease patients than in newly diagnosed patients, which suggested clonal expansion. As a limitation, the authors acknowledged that the small sample size may reduce accuracy. Preferential use of TRBV28, TRBJ1-2 and TRBJ2-5 was observed in persistent disease, whereas TRBV20-1 and TRBJ2-1 were favored in newly diagnosed disease. Persistent patients shared more public clonotypes among themselves (fewer than 3,000) than newly diagnosed patients did (about 1,000). Only peripheral blood was studied, because thyroid tissue, the primary lesion, was inaccessible. Sequencing and analysis were limited to the TCR beta chain.

This specimen's time point label, per the study, means: newly diagnosed GD, antithyroid drugs for less than 3 months. RNA was extracted from PBMCs in TRIzol for both TCR sequencing and RNA sequencing. The diagnosis of Graves' disease was made according to American Thyroid Association guidelines. Recruitment of patients was carried out at an endocrinology department in Xi'an, China. From each patient, 7.5 to 10 milliliters of peripheral blood was collected into an EDTA anticoagulant tube. Ficoll Paque Plus density gradient separation was used to isolate PBMCs, and no further T cell sorting was performed. An Agilent 2100 Bioanalyzer and agarose gel were used to check RNA quality, while a NanoDrop 2000 measured RNA concentration. These same records also appear under a second study, on T cells in Graves' hyperthyroidism and ophthalmopathy. As the second paper documents: Stable Graves' hyperthyroidism was defined as the absence of progression to ophthalmopathy over 18 months of follow-up. Hyperthyroidism patients were newly diagnosed, with disease duration under 2 months, and aged 18 to 65 years. The study excluded patients with uncontrolled infections, other autoimmune diseases, pregnancy or lactation. Diagnoses were established on the basis of clinical symptoms, serum thyroxine and TRAb, thyroid ultrasound, and orbital computed tomography. The first round of RT-PCR for the TCR CDR3 was performed with the HTBI primer set and the Qiagen OneStep RT-PCR kit. Most expanded thyroid clonotypes (frequency above 0.001) were also found in blood, which suggests that blood repertoires may mirror thyroid immune responses. Ophthalmopathy was separated from stable hyperthyroidism by a 13 V-J signature model, with 85% to 90% sensitivity and about 81% specificity obtained in cross-validation and 80%/75% obtained in testing. In validation, progression to ophthalmopathy was predicted by the model with more than 65% sensitivity and 72% to 85% specificity, a median of around 5.9 months before onset. To identify distinguishing TCR V-J signatures, a discovery cohort of about 100 patients was used, comprising fewer than 45 with Graves' ophthalmopathy and 55 to 65 with stable Graves' hyperthyroidism. Prospective prediction of ophthalmopathy was tested in an independent validation cohort consisting of some 18 hyperthyroidism patients and about 17 patients who later progressed to ophthalmopathy. The 100 discovery patients were randomly split 7:3 into training and test sets. The study also compared thyroid tissue and blood T-cell repertoires from more than five Graves' hyperthyroidism patients. After blood sampling, hyperthyroidism patients were treated with methimazole at a starting dose of 30 mg daily, and ophthalmopathy patients were treated with high-dose intravenous methylprednisolone. Libraries were constructed in a second round of multiplex PCR, after which size selection and purification were carried out. Sequencing of the libraries was done on an Illumina HiSeq2000 using paired-end 100 bp reads. SOAPnuke was used to process the raw data, with reads discarded if the reads contained adapters or uncalled bases, had a mean Phred below 15, or lacked an exact constant-primer or identifier match. High-quality paired reads were merged using COPE v1.2.5, and each unique nucleotide sequence was defined as a clonotype. MiTCR v1.1 was used to align clonotypes to the IMGT TRBV, TRBD and TRBJ reference segments. Only V-J combinations with frequency above 0.0001, covering approximately 99% of repertoires, were analysed. A TCS score was defined as the ratio of F50 (clonal expansion) to E x V (chaos), with BLOSUM62-based TCRdist applied between CDR3 peptides within each V-J. Welch's t-statistics and random forest reduced around 510 V-J features to some 14, which were used in a naive Bayes classifier (R e1071). Sample size was not statistically predetermined, and blinding of investigators to group allocation was not performed. According to the paper, TCR Vbeta CDR3 sequencing was carried out on approximately 140 peripheral blood samples, which came from 40 to 45 ophthalmopathy, under 85 hyperthyroidism and 17 progressor patients.

The chain links TRBV13 with TRBJ2-7; a tentative D match to TRBD2 spans 5 bases. Specimen: peripheral blood mononuclear cells (PBMCs), collected at new diagnosis, from a patient treated with antithyroid drugs. This clonotype was obtained from a woman in her forties or fifties with Graves disease. Donor details come from another sample of the same person, matched by shared clones. This receptor has the CDR3 CASSLVSTTYEQYF. The nucleotides are TGTGCCAGCAGCTTAGTGTCGACTACCTACGAGCAGTACTTC.